These 16 T cell receptor beta chains originate from one sample sequenced in a study of T cell repertoires in cytomegalovirus infection. TCRdb re-called the reads with MiXCR, one entry per CDR3 protein. The sample shows a few hundred thousand distinct CDR3 sequences, roughly a sixth of them seen only once. Sequencing was carried out using PBMCs. These receptors were obtained from a human donor in good health (CMV status not recorded). Some clones in this sample may be carry-over from other donors' samples.

This clonotype came up many times. The rearrangement joins TRBV11-2 to TRBJ1-6; 8 bases agree with TRBD1. Losses at the gene ends were 1 base for V and 10 bases for J; bases not matched to a gene: 18. Germline assignment: CDR1 SGHAT and CDR2 FQNNGV. CDR3 length equals 19 residues. The CDR3 is CASSLVAQGARTTHSPLHF. The CDR3 bases are TGTGCCAGCAGCTTAGTAGCCCAGGGGGCGCGAACAACCCACTCACCCCTCCACTTT.

V gene TRBV2 combines with J gene TRBJ1-2; no clear D gene. Germline CDR1 and CDR2: SNHLY and FYNNEI. The V and J ends lost 2 bases and 5 bases respectively, with 6 bases between them. The CDR3 length is 12 residues. Here the CDR3 DNA reads TGTGCCAGCAGTGAAAACACATATGGCTACACCTTC. This sequence encodes CASSENTYGYTF.

The chain carries TRBV28 and TRBJ2-4; 8 bases are shared with TRBD1. Unmatched junction bases numbered 7, after V lost 3 bases and J lost 0 bases. Germline loops: CDR1 MDHEN, CDR2 SYDVKM. The CDR3 has 17 residues. The DNA of the CDR3 is TGTGCCAGCAGTTTTATATTTGGGACAGGAGCCAAAAACATTCAGTACTTC. Amino acid sequence: CASSFIFGTGAKNIQYF.

This clonotype has a count of ten or more. The gene calls are TRBV5-1 and TRBJ1-2; tentatively, D is TRBD1 (6 bases). The germline V and J ends were trimmed by 3 bases and 4 bases, with 16 bases remaining between them. The germline gives CDR1 SGHRS, CDR2 YFSETQ. CDR3 length equals 15 residues. This chain's CDR3 is CASSSVGGQTYGYTF. The CDR3 DNA sequence: TGCGCCAGCAGCTCCGTCGGGGGGCAGACCTATGGCTACACCTTC.

This clonotype occurred many times. The chain couples TRBV7-2 to TRBJ1-1; D is undetermined. The germline V gene encodes CDR1 SGHTA and CDR2 FQGNSA. V was trimmed by 1 base and J by 3 bases, leaving 12 bases between them. The length of the CDR3 is 15 residues. CDR3: CASSLGPVADTEAFF. The CDR3 coding sequence is TGTGCCAGCAGCTTAGGGCCCGTGGCGGACACTGAAGCTTTCTTT.

This clonotype was detected many times. V usage is TRBV4-3 and J usage is TRBJ2-5; tentatively, D is TRBD1 (7 bases). Germline V CDR1 and CDR2: LGHNA, YSLEER. V was clipped by 1 base and J by 3 bases, with 15 bases between them. This CDR3 region has 16 residues. CDR3 loop: CASSQGAGGPKETQYF. CDR3 DNA sequence: TGCGCCAGCAGCCAAGGGGCAGGGGGGCCCAAAGAGACCCAGTACTTC.

Ten or more counts support this clonotype. This rearrangement joins TRBV7-2 to TRBJ1-5; TRBD1 aligns across 9 bases. CDR3 length: 14 residues. Per germline, CDR1 SGHTA and CDR2 FQGNSA. J was trimmed by 3 bases and V by 5 bases; bases with no gene match: 2. The CDR3 sequence is CASSRDRDNQPQHF. In DNA form, the CDR3 reads TGTGCCAGCAGCAGGGACAGGGACAATCAGCCCCAGCATTTT.

This clonotype appeared many times. The gene calls are TRBV20-1 and TRBJ2-3, with 9 bases aligning to TRBD2. The ends lost 5 bases at V and 7 bases at J; junction bases unmatched: 19. Looked up from germline, CDR1 is DFQATT and CDR2 is SNEGSKA (reference sequence). The CDR3 totals 17 residues. The CDR3 nucleotides read TGCAGTGCTGCCCTCCCGGCTCTAGCGGGGACGCGGCATACGCAGTATTTT. It translates to CSAALPALAGTRHTQYF.

This clonotype was seen only a few times. The CDR3 sequence: CASRIEGSTDTQYF. In DNA, the CDR3 is TGCGCCAGCAGAATTGAGGGTAGCACAGATACGCAGTATTTT. The chain links TRBV5-1 to TRBJ2-3, with D possibly matching TRBD2 (5 bases). Per the germline V gene, CDR1 is SGHRS and CDR2 is YFSETQ. Trimming cost V 5 bases and J 0 bases, with 10 bases left between them. The CDR3 sequence is 14 residues long.

This chain connects TRBV4-3 to TRBJ2-3, with 7 bases matching TRBD2. CDR1 LGHNA and CDR2 YSLEER come from the germline V gene. The junction had 9 bases not matched to a gene; V was cut back by 1 base and J by 8 bases. The CDR3 is made up of 15 amino acids. In DNA form, the CDR3 reads TGCGCCAGCAGCCAAGGACTAGCTGGGGGAGTTACGCAGTATTTT. Translated, it gives CASSQGLAGGVTQYF.

In its sample, this clonotype was seen once. The rearrangement links TRBV20-1 to TRBJ2-5, with TRBD2 matching over 15 bases. The CDR3 extends over 18 amino acids. Germline lookup yields CDR1 DFQATT and CDR2 SNEGSKA (reference sequence). V trimming: 0 bases; J trimming: 3 bases; junction bases outside the gene matches: 8. This chain's CDR3 is CSARDEGTSGGPEETQYF. As DNA, the CDR3 is TGCAGTGCTAGAGATGAGGGGACTAGCGGGGGGCCGGAAGAGACCCAGTACTTC.

The genes are TRBV3-1 and TRBJ2-1; D is ambiguous. The CDR3 runs 17 residues. Trimming shortened V by 1 base and J by 2 bases, and 15 bases separated the two germline ends. CDR1 and CDR2 from the germline V gene are LGHDT and YNNKEL (reference sequence). CDR3 bases: TGTGCCAGCAGCCAAGCCCGTCGGCTCCAGCCCTACAATGAGCAGTTCTTC. Translated: CASSQARRLQPYNEQFF.

This clonotype came up a few times. The gene calls are TRBV6-2 or TRBV6-3 and TRBJ1-2; D call uncertain. Germline-derived CDR1 and CDR2 are MNHEY and SVGEGT. This CDR3 contains 16 residues. The V end was cut by 6 bases, the J end by 1 base, with 18 bases between. In DNA, the CDR3 is TGTGCCAGCAGATTGCCGTATCCTGGAGGTAACTATGGCTACACCTTC. This sequence encodes CASRLPYPGGNYGYTF.

The gene calls are TRBV20-1 and TRBJ1-5, with TRBD1 identical over 12 bases. J gave up 8 bases and V 1 base, and 6 bases lay outside the gene matches. CDR1 DFQATT and CDR2 SNEGSKA come from the germline V gene (reference sequence). The length of the CDR3 is 15 residues. The CDR3 reads CSARGDRGREEPQHF. Here the CDR3 DNA reads TGCAGTGCTAGAGGGGACAGGGGGCGTGAAGAGCCCCAGCATTTT.

The chain couples TRBV5-1 to TRBJ1-2; D gene ambiguous. V shed 0 bases and J shed 5 bases, with 8 bases lying between them. The CDR3 runs 13 residues. Germline assignment: CDR1 SGHRS and CDR2 YFSETQ. The CDR3 sequence is CASSLDPEYGYTF. CDR3 DNA sequence: TGCGCCAGCAGCTTGGATCCAGAATATGGCTACACCTTC.

This clonotype was seen many times. The chain's CDR3 is CASSSGTSLGTQYF. The CDR3 DNA reads as TGTGCCAGCAGCTCGGGGACTAGCCTTGGGACCCAGTACTTC. The gene calls are TRBV7-2 and TRBJ2-5; TRBD2 aligns across 9 bases. CDR1 is SGHTA and CDR2 is FQGNSA in the germline V gene. The length of the CDR3 is 14 residues. V was pared by 4 bases and J by 7 bases, with 7 bases of the junction left unmatched.